This T cell receptor beta chain is from a study of T cell repertoires in cytomegalovirus infection (dated by TCRdb to the late 2010s). For the study in its entirety: Donor HLA type was relevant to the analysis, as public TCR beta signatures indicated carriage of CMV infection together with the matching HLA type.

From the cysteine up to the phenylalanine, the CDR3 has a length of 16 residues. Here the CDR3 DNA is all that survives: 48 bases in frame from base 1. V is cut back by 4 bases and J by 2 bases, with 9 bases in the junction unmatched. For CDR1 and CDR2, the germline V gene lists SGHVS and FQNEAQ. This clonotype was observed many times. It lacks a known antigen. No qualities accompany the bases; no much larger clone lies one base away. Beyond this particular receptor, the publication reports: Cumulative frequency of public TCR beta family members discriminated carriers of CMV infection plus the relevant HLA type in this cohort and an independent 352-donor cohort. The ex vivo response was dominated by HLA-C-restricted CMV-specific TCR beta clonotypes, and the single most frequent clonotype in two of eight donors was supplied by these HLA-C-restricted clonotypes.

Sequencing was carried out with an Illumina HiSeq 1500. Starting from the raw public reads, TCRdb applied fastp trimming at Q25, assembled clones with MiXCR and retained in-frame beta chains. CDR3 protein sequences are deduplicated, and each keeps its most common genes and DNA. This sample is represented by around 110,000 distinct CDR3 sequences; around a tenth of them were singletons. Approximately 33% of the sample lies in the top ten. The chain links TRBV7-8 with TRBJ2-7; 9 central nucleotides agree with TRBD1. The sequence was obtained from a human donor in good health (CMV status not recorded). Some clones in this sample may be carry-over from other donors' samples. The sequenced sample consisted of PBMCs, sequenced either directly or after in vitro stimulation (not recorded which). The DNA is TGTGCCAGCAGCTCCCTTCCGGGACAGGGTACCTACGAGCAGTACTTC. The resulting protein is CASSSLPGQGTYEQYF.